This T cell receptor beta chain was found in a study of regulatory T cells in long-lasting Graves disease. Libraries of TCR beta came from iRepertoire HTBI primers plus Arm-PCR of CDR3 regions. TCRdb re-derived calls from the multiplex PCR reads in MiXCR, one entry per CDR3 protein. Among roughly 420,000 distinct CDR3 sequences listed, around 15% were seen once. Described time point: newly diagnosed GD, antithyroid drugs for less than 3 months. From PBMCs, RNA was extracted and then used to make the TCR library. The germline V gene has CDR1 ENHRY and CDR2 SYGVKD. CDR3 length: 13 residues. V was trimmed by 7 bases and J by 0 bases, leaving 7 bases between them. This sample was also put to use in a study of T cells in Graves' hyperthyroidism and ophthalmopathy.

This clonotype originated in a woman in her forties or fifties with Graves disease. The source material was peripheral blood mononuclear cells (PBMCs), sampled at new diagnosis, from a patient treated with antithyroid drugs. The chain carries TRBV10-3 and TRBJ2-1; unclear D gene. CDR3 residues: CAITSPSYNEQFF. The CDR3 coding sequence is TGTGCCATCACCTCGCCCTCCTACAATGAGCAGTTCTTC.